This is a list of T cell receptor beta chains from one sample in a study of blood T cells in healthy people across ages. TCRdb fed the 5' RACE reads into MiXCR, producing one record per CDR3 protein. The data show 1.5 million or so distinct CDR3 sequences, around two fifths seen once. Sequencing was carried out using blood. The source is a woman aged 18-29 years in good health. The CDR3 runs from the conserved cysteine through the conserved F or W. The D gene is left open where the match is weak. Clone size is stated in some rows and not others, as once, few, many or a class when expanded.

J gene	D gene	V gene	clone size	CDR3 DNA	CDR3 protein
TRBJ1-1	-	TRBV20-1	many	TGCAGTGCAGGACACTTGAACACTGAAGCTTTCTTT	CSAGHLNTEAFF
TRBJ2-5	-	TRBV12-3/TRBV12-4	-	TGTGCCAGCAGGTCCGCAGGGACCCAAGAGACCCAGTACTTC	CASRSAGTQETQYF
TRBJ2-4	-	TRBV29-1	many	TGCAGCGTTTCCCAGGGCAAAAACATTCAGTACTTC	CSVSQGKNIQYF
TRBJ1-5	-	TRBV12-3/TRBV12-4	-	TGTGCCAGCACCCGGGGGGGGCCTTATCAGCCCCAGCATTTT	CASTRGGPYQPQHF
TRBJ2-3	TRBD2	TRBV2	once	TGTGCCAGCAGGTGGACTAGCGGGGGGAGCACAGATACGCAGTATTTT	CASRWTSGGSTDTQYF
TRBJ1-1	TRBD1	TRBV7-2	-	TGTGCCAGCAGCCACCCAAAGGGGACAGCTTTGAACACTGAAGCTTTCTTT	CASSHPKGTALNTEAFF
TRBJ1-5	-	TRBV6-1	-	TGTGCCACTGTGGGGGCAGGAAACTATCAGCCCCAGCATTTT	CATVGAGNYQPQHF
TRBJ2-7	-	TRBV20-1	-	TGCAGTGCTAGTCGGCGAGAACCGATTTACGAGCAGTACTTC	CSASRREPIYEQYF
TRBJ2-1	-	TRBV14	few	TGTGCCAGCAGCCAAGATCGGACGGGGGCTGGACAGTTCTTC	CASSQDRTGAGQFF
TRBJ2-3	TRBD2	TRBV11-2	-	TGTGCCAGCACTCTTCGACCGGGACTAGCGGGAGTATCATGGGACACAGATACGCAGTATTTT	CASTLRPGLAGVSWDTDTQYF
TRBJ2-3	-	TRBV7-3	few	TGTGCCAGCACCTTAGGGGCTTCGACGGATACGCAGTATTTT	CASTLGASTDTQYF
TRBJ1-1	-	TRBV6-6	-	TGTGCCAGCACCCGCGTCCAGGAGGGCACTGAAGCTTTCTTT	CASTRVQEGTEAFF
TRBJ2-7	-	TRBV7-2	few	TGTGCCAGCAGCTTGGGGGCCCCTTACTACGAGCAGTACTTC	CASSLGAPYYEQYF
TRBJ1-5	TRBD1	TRBV10-3	-	TGTGCCATCAGGGGACAGGATTTTCAGCCCCAGCATTTT	CAIRGQDFQPQHF
TRBJ1-2	TRBD1	TRBV19	few	TGTGCCAGTAGTATAGCGGGACAGTTGAGAGGCTACACCTTC	CASSIAGQLRGYTF
TRBJ1-1	-	TRBV5-1	-	TGCGCCAGCAGCTTGGGGACGGGGGGATCCAACACTGAAGCTTTCTTT	CASSLGTGGSNTEAFF
TRBJ2-1	TRBD2	TRBV12-3/TRBV12-4	-	TGTGCCAGCAGTTTTTGGCTAGCGGGAAAGTATGAGCAGTTCTTC	CASSFWLAGKYEQFF
TRBJ1-1	-	TRBV20-1	-	TGCAGTGCTAGAGATAGCTCGACGCCAGGGTTTCCTGAAGCTTTCTTT	CSARDSSTPGFPEAFF
TRBJ2-3	TRBD1	TRBV5-1	-	TGCGCCAGCAGCCAACCCGAGGAATCCGGGACAGGGGTCTTTCGCACAGATACGCAGTATTTT	CASSQPEESGTGVFRTDTQYF
TRBJ1-4	-	TRBV7-9	-	TGTGCCAGCAGCCCCCCGGGGACATTGGAAAAACTGTTTTTT	CASSPPGTLEKLFF
TRBJ1-2	-	TRBV14	few	TGTGCCAGCAGCCAAGGGATCGGCTTCGGCGGCTACACCTTC	CASSQGIGFGGYTF
TRBJ1-6	TRBD1	TRBV7-3	few	TGTGCCAGCAGCGTGACAGGGTCGAATTCACCCCTCCACTTT	CASSVTGSNSPLHF
TRBJ2-1	-	TRBV3-1	-	TGTGCCAGCAGCCAAGTAAAAGAGACCCAGTTCTTC	CASSQVKETQFF
TRBJ1-4	TRBD1	TRBV3-1	-	TGTGCCAGCAGCCTACGGGACAGTGAAAAACTGTTTTTT	CASSLRDSEKLFF
TRBJ1-2	-	TRBV6-5	-	TGTGCCAGCAGTCATACAGGGTCAGGGTATGGCTACACCTTC	CASSHTGSGYGYTF
TRBJ1-4	-	TRBV29-1	few	TGCAGCGTTGGAGGACAGAAGGGTCGTAATGAAAAACTGTTTTTT	CSVGGQKGRNEKLFF
TRBJ2-3	-	TRBV6-2/TRBV6-3	-	TGTGCCAGCAGCCCGGACTCTCAATGGGGAGATACGCAGTATTTT	CASSPDSQWGDTQYF
TRBJ2-5	TRBD1	TRBV20-1	-	TGCAGTGCTAGTAGTGGGACAGGGGGCGGAGAGACCCAGTACTTC	CSASSGTGGGETQYF
TRBJ1-1	-	TRBV10-2	-	TGCGCCAGCAGTAGCAGGGGCCTGAGTACTGAAGCTTTCTTT	CASSSRGLSTEAFF
TRBJ1-1	TRBD1	TRBV5-5	-	TGTGCCAGCACCCCGAAGACCGACAGGGGTGACACTGAAGCTTTCTTT	CASTPKTDRGDTEAFF
TRBJ1-4	-	TRBV6-5	-	TGTGCCAGCAGTTCCCGGGAGGAAAAACTGTTTTTT	CASSSREEKLFF
TRBJ1-2	-	TRBV29-1	few	TGCAGCGTTGAGAGGAACCGACTCAACTATGGCTACACCTTC	CSVERNRLNYGYTF
TRBJ1-2	-	TRBV5-1	-	TGCGCCAGCAGCTTGGGGGGTCAAGGGATCTATGGCTACACCTTC	CASSLGGQGIYGYTF
TRBJ2-3	-	TRBV20-1	few	TGCAGTGCTAGCAGGCGGTCTAGCACAGATACGCAGTATTTT	CSASRRSSTDTQYF
TRBJ2-5	TRBD2	TRBV6-5	once	TGTGCCAGCAGTTACTTGCGGGGGGACGAACAAGAGACCCAGTACTTC	CASSYLRGDEQETQYF
TRBJ1-1	-	TRBV20-1	few	TGCAGTGCTAGCGGGGGGGCTGGCACTGAAGCTTTCTTT	CSASGGAGTEAFF
TRBJ2-7	-	TRBV12-3/TRBV12-4	-	TGTGCCAGCAGCCATGAGACTAACTCGGACTACGAGCAGTACTTC	CASSHETNSDYEQYF
TRBJ2-1	-	TRBV4-1	-	TGCGCCAGCAGGGGGGGCCTAGGGGACAATGAGCAGTTCTTC	CASRGGLGDNEQFF
TRBJ1-2	-	TRBV20-1	-	TGCAGTGCTCCCTCCACCTATCGGGGCTACACCTTC	CSAPSTYRGYTF
TRBJ2-7	-	TRBV5-1	-	TGCGCCAGCAGCTTGGACGGGGGGCGAGGTTCCTACGAGCAGTACTTC	CASSLDGGRGSYEQYF
TRBJ2-7	TRBD1	TRBV4-2	many	TGTGCCAGCAGCTCACGACAGGGGGCCTACGAGCAGTACTTC	CASSSRQGAYEQYF
TRBJ1-5	TRBD1	TRBV6-1	-	TGTGCCAGCAGTGAGCCGGGACAGGGGGCGCATCAGCCCCAGCATTTT	CASSEPGQGAHQPQHF
TRBJ2-7	-	TRBV4-1	-	TGCGCCAGCAGCCAAGGGTCAAGAACCTACGAGCAGTACTTC	CASSQGSRTYEQYF
TRBJ2-4	-	TRBV20-1	few	TGCAGTGCTAAAGACCCCTTTGGGGCCAAAAACATTCAGTACTTC	CSAKDPFGAKNIQYF
TRBJ1-6	TRBD1	TRBV27	-	TGTGCCAGCAGTAACAGGGGAAACTCCTATAATTCACCCCTCCACTTT	CASSNRGNSYNSPLHF
TRBJ1-1	-	TRBV5-1	-	TGCGCCAGCAGCTTGTTTGGGGTCAACACTGAAGCTTTCTTT	CASSLFGVNTEAFF
TRBJ2-7	TRBD1	TRBV28	-	TGTGCCAGCAGTTCGGGACAGTTTACCTACGAGCAGTACTTC	CASSSGQFTYEQYF
TRBJ2-7	-	TRBV3-1	-	TGTGCCAGCAGCCCTCGGGCCCGAAGGGGGGAAGACTACGAGCAGTACTTC	CASSPRARRGEDYEQYF
TRBJ2-5	-	TRBV25-1	-	TGTGCCAGCGCTGTGCTTGGGGGGAGGCCCCAAGAGACCCAGTACTTC	CASAVLGGRPQETQYF
TRBJ2-7	TRBD1	TRBV6-1	-	TGTGCCAGCAGGCATGGGGACAGGGCCTCCCCAACCTACTTATACGAGCAGTACTTC	CASRHGDRASPTYLYEQYF
TRBJ2-1	-	TRBV18	-	TGTGCCAGCTCGCCGACCCTCGCATCCTACAATGAGCAGTTCTTC	CASSPTLASYNEQFF
TRBJ1-2	TRBD1	TRBV19	-	TGTGCAACGAAAGGGGGCGACTACACCTTC	CATKGGDYTF
TRBJ2-1	TRBD2	TRBV7-9	few	TGTGCCAGCATGAGCGGGAGCTACAATGAGCAGTTCTTC	CASMSGSYNEQFF
TRBJ1-2	-	TRBV7-2	-	TGTGCCAGCACCTCGACAGGCGCTAACTATGGCTACACCTTC	CASTSTGANYGYTF
TRBJ2-3	-	TRBV12-3/TRBV12-4	many	TGTGCCAGCAGTAAAGGGGTGGATACGCAGTATTTT	CASSKGVDTQYF
TRBJ1-1	TRBD1	TRBV4-1	few	TGCGCCAGCAGCCAATTGGGACAGGGGGCTCCTGAAGCTTTCTTT	CASSQLGQGAPEAFF
TRBJ2-3	-	TRBV20-1	-	TGCAGTGCTAGTGCCGGCGGGGTTAGCACAGATACGCAGTATTTT	CSASAGGVSTDTQYF
TRBJ2-1	-	TRBV7-9	-	TGTGCCAGCAGTATTTACACCAGCGCGGCCCGCAATGAGCAGTTCTTC	CASSIYTSAARNEQFF
TRBJ2-5	TRBD2	TRBV12-3/TRBV12-4	few	TGTGCCAGCAGTTTTGAGGGAGGGCCTTACCAGTACTTC	CASSFEGGPYQYF